This TCR beta chain came from a study of T cells in Graves' hyperthyroidism and ophthalmopathy. For this clonotype: No antigen is known for it.

This sample holds PBMCs from around 9.9 ml fresh peripheral blood. Study-wide results and caveats: The authors' 13 V-J model separated ophthalmopathy from stable hyperthyroidism.

The V gene's germline CDR1 is SGDLS and CDR2 YYNGEE. This CDR3 is 14 amino acids long. Trimming removed 3 bases from V and 2 bases from J, with 11 bases in between. Amplification of TCR beta CDR3 regions used RNA as the template. HTBI primers were employed in a first-round RT-PCR of the TCR CDR3. TCRdb processed the multiplex PCR reads anew with MiXCR; each CDR3 protein has one entry. The top ten hold 13% of the sample, which has approximately 430,000 distinct CDR3 sequences, about 15% seen once. The chain combines TRBV9 with TRBJ1-2; the D gene is possibly TRBD1 (6 bases). The sequence came from a man between 18 and 29 years old with Graves' ophthalmopathy. The sample taken for sequencing was blood. The CDR3: CASSASTGNYGYTF. CDR3 sequence (DNA): TGTGCCAGCAGCGCATCAACAGGGAACTATGGCTACACCTTC.